This T cell receptor (beta chain) was retrieved from a study of lymphopenia after photon versus proton radiotherapy. In the case of this clone: The antigen is not known.

V was trimmed by 0 bases and J by 7 bases, leaving 12 bases between them. This CDR3 has 14 amino acids. Germline loops: CDR1 SGHDN, CDR2 FVKESK. Profiling relied on immunoSEQ multiplex PCR, and the TCRdb table lists in-frame clones only, not all of them. Here the sample spans tens of thousands of clones, roughly 87% being singletons. General study points: Photon-treated patients lost naive T cells and TCR diversity; proton-treated stayed stable. Only patients who died were analyzed for survival; proton advantage is unproven.

The specimen was peripheral blood, collected from a patient treated with photon-based radiotherapy. The chain employs TRBV14 and TRBJ2-5, with a tentative D call TRBD2 (6 bases). This receptor was obtained from a man aged 40-49 years with gastric cancer. The CDR3: CASSQETTRRTQYF. The CDR3, as DNA: TGTGCCAGCAGCCAAGAGACGACTAGGCGGACCCAGTACTTC.